Presented here are 13 T cell receptor beta chains from one specimen sequenced in a study of T cells in narcolepsy. Method: immunoSEQ multiplex PCR; TCRdb's copy keeps in-frame clones and lacks some. The sample consists of 25,000 or so clones, approximately 78% of them appearing once. Sequencing used CD45RA- memory CD4+ T cells from PBMCs. These receptors were obtained from a human donor with narcolepsy.

V gene TRBV6-6 combines with J gene TRBJ2-4; D gene ambiguous. CDR1 MNHNY and CDR2 SVGAGI come from the germline V gene (reference sequence). The CDR3 loop spans 13 amino acids. V dropped 4 bases and J dropped 0 bases, with 4 bases sitting between them. CDR3: CASSSVAKNIQYF. The CDR3 nucleotides are TGTGCCAGCAGTTCCGTAGCCAAAAACATTCAGTACTTC.

The chain carries TRBV11-2 and TRBJ2-5, with TRBD1 identical over 8 bases. J gave up 5 bases and V 5 bases, and 4 bases lay outside the gene matches. Germline V CDR1 and CDR2: SGHAT, FQNNGV. This CDR3 has 13 amino acids. CDR3 loop: CASSQGAGETQYF. CDR3 in DNA: TGTGCCAGCAGCCAGGGGGCGGGGGAGACCCAGTACTTC. The full variable domain, rest sourced from reference TRBV11-2 and TRBJ2-5, is EAGVAQSPRYKIIEKRQSVAFWCNPISGHATLYWYQQILGQGPKLLIQFQNNGVVDDSQLPKDRFSAERLKGVDSTLKIQPAKLEDSAVYLCASSQGAGETQYFGPGTRLLVL.

The rearrangement joins TRBV7-9 to TRBJ2-1; TRBD2 agrees at 7 bases. The CDR3 is 16 residues long. CDR1 is SEHNR and CDR2 is FQNEAQ in the germline V gene (reference sequence). J gave up 1 base and V 2 bases, and 5 bases lay outside the gene matches. For the CDR3, the DNA is TGTGCCAGCAGCTTACGGGGGAGGGGATCCTACAATGAGCAGTTCTTC. It encodes CASSLRGRGSYNEQFF. The full variable domain, rest sourced from reference TRBV7-9 and TRBJ2-1, is DTGVSQNPRHKITKRGQNVTFRCDPISEHNRLYWYRQTLGQGPEFLTYFQNEAQLEKSRLLSDRFSAERPKGSFSTLEIQRTEQGDSAMYLCASSLRGRGSYNEQFFGPGTRLTVL.

The chain links TRBV10-3 to TRBJ1-2, with 10 bases lining up with TRBD1. In germline, CDR1 is ENHRY, CDR2 SYGVKD. Trimming cost V 5 bases and J 8 bases; bases outside gene matches: 5. CDR3 size: 13 residues. Written as DNA, the CDR3 is TGTGCCATCAGTCGACAGGGGGCGAAAGGCTACACCTTC. Translated, it gives CAISRQGAKGYTF.

This clone showed up just once. DNA of the CDR3: TGTGCCAGCAAAACGGACCTCGCCTCGTGGGGCGCGAACACCATATATTTT. Its translation is CASKTDLASWGANTIYF. This chain uses TRBV11-2 with TRBJ1-3, with a possible D match to TRBD1 (5 bases). This CDR3 comprises 17 residues. Deletions cut 7 bases from V and 7 bases from J, with 26 bases between. Germline V gives CDR1 SGHAT, CDR2 FQNNGV.

The gene calls are TRBV5-6 and TRBJ2-3, with TRBD1 matching over 8 bases. This CDR3 has 15 residues. V shed 2 bases and J 2 bases; nucleotides not matched to a gene: 4. Per the germline V gene, CDR1 is SGHDT and CDR2 is YYEEEE. CDR3 sequence: CASSFGDRPTDTQYF. The CDR3 DNA reads TGTGCCAGCAGCTTCGGGGACAGGCCCACAGATACGCAGTATTTT.

J is TRBJ1-1 and V is TRBV19, with 8 bases lining up with TRBD1. This CDR3 spans 14 amino acids. CDR1 and CDR2 (germline): LNHDA, SQIVND (reference sequence). The V segment lost 7 bases and the J segment 8 bases; nucleotides outside the gene matches: 12. This chain's CDR3 is CASNSQGGVDEAFF. The CDR3 DNA is TGTGCCAGTAACTCACAGGGGGGTGTAGACGAAGCTTTCTTT.

The chain's CDR3 is CASKEVMNTEAFF. CDR3 DNA: TGTGCCAGCAAGGAAGTTATGAACACTGAAGCTTTCTTT. This sequence joins TRBV21-1 and TRBJ1-1. TRBV21-1 is annotated as a pseudogene. The CDR3 consists of 13 residues.

The J gene is TRBJ2-3, the V gene TRBV7-3, with TRBD1 as a possible D gene (5 bases). Per the germline V gene, CDR1 is SGHTA and CDR2 is FQGTGA. The CDR3 is 16 amino acids. V was shortened by 3 bases and J by 0 bases, with 13 bases between the two germline ends. In DNA form, the CDR3 reads TGTGCCAGCAGCTTGGGGCCCATGAGCAGCACAGATACGCAGTATTTT. Its translation is CASSLGPMSSTDTQYF.

The chain combines TRBV30 with TRBJ2-7, with D maybe TRBD1 (6 bases). With 4 bases removed from V and 2 bases from J, the gap between germline ends came to 21 bases. The CDR3 covers 16 residues. Germline V gene lookup returns CDR1 GTSNPN and CDR2 SVGIG (reference sequence). The CDR3: CAWTRRGQGLTYEQYF. The CDR3, as DNA: TGTGCCTGGACCCGGAGAGGGCAGGGGCTAACCTACGAGCAGTACTTC.

The chain is built from TRBV6-5 and TRBJ2-1; the match to TRBD1 covers 8 bases. Germline-derived CDR1 and CDR2 are MNHEY and SVGAGI. Trimming cost V 7 bases and J 6 bases; bases outside gene matches: 11. The CDR3 runs 15 residues. CDR3 DNA sequence: TGTGCCAGCACCATATATCCGGGACAGGCCAATGAGCAGTTCTTC. It encodes CASTIYPGQANEQFF.

This clone was seen a few times. The chain uses TRBV7-9 and TRBJ1-4; no clear D gene. Germline CDR1 and CDR2: SEHNR and FQNEAQ (reference sequence). There are 15 residues in the CDR3. With 5 bases removed from V and 3 bases from J, the gap between germline ends came to 13 bases. CDR3 sequence: CASSPESRANEKLFF. CDR3 sequence (DNA): TGTGCCAGCAGCCCAGAGAGCCGTGCTAATGAAAAACTGTTTTTT.

The J gene is TRBJ1-6, the V gene TRBV5-4; 8 bases line up with TRBD1. The CDR3 loop spans 15 amino acids. The germline CDR1 and CDR2 sequences are SGHNT and YYREEE (reference sequence). V was pared by 2 bases and J by 7 bases, with 5 bases of the junction left unmatched. The CDR3 is CASSFITGGNSPLHF. The CDR3 DNA sequence: TGTGCCAGCAGCTTCATTACAGGGGGGAATTCACCCCTCCACTTT.